This T cell receptor (beta chain) was captured in a study of blood T cell repertoires in COVID-19. As for the study in general: From T cells, B-cell-depleted T cells, or PBMCs came the material, which was cDNA or gDNA.

The V and J ends lost 5 bases and 3 bases, in that order; junction bases with no gene match: 5. Per germline, CDR1 MGHDK and CDR2 SYGVNS. The CDR3 is made up of 14 amino acids. This clone was seen just once. Generated by immunoSEQ multiplex PCR, the TCRdb table keeps only in-frame clones and is missing some. The sample lists 55,000 to 65,000 clones, over 75% occurring once. The chain recombines TRBV25-1 with TRBJ2-7; TRBD2 aligns across 9 bases. The sample taken for sequencing was peripheral blood. This sequence was found in an elderly man in a cohort sampled during active COVID-19. The CDR3: CASSLTAGGYEQYF. The CDR3 DNA reads TGTGCCAGCAGTTTAACAGCGGGGGGCTACGAGCAGTACTTC.